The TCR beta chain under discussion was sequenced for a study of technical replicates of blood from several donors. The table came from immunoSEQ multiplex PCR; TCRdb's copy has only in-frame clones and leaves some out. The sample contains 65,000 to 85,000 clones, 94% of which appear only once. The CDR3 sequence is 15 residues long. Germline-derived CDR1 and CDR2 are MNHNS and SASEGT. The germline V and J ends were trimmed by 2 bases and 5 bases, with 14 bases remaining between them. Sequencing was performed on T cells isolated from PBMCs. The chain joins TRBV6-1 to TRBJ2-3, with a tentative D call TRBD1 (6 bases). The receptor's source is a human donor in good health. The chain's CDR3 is CASSELGARGDTQYF. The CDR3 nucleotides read TGTGCCAGCAGTGAATTGGGGGCTAGAGGAGATACGCAGTATTTT.